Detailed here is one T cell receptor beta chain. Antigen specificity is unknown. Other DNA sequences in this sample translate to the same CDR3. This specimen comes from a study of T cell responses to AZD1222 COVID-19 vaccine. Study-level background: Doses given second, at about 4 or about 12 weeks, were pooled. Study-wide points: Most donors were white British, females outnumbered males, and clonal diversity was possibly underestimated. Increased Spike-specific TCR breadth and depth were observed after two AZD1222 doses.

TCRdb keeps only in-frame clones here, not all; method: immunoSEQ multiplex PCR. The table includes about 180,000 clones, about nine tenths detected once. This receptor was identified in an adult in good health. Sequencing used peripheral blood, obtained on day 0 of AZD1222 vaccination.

The CDR3 DNA follows: TGTGCCACCAGCAGAGATCTATCTTACGAGCAGTACTTC. Amino acids: CATSRDLSYEQYF. The rearrangement links TRBV15 to TRBJ2-7; no firm D call. The CDR3 runs to 13 residues. Germline lookup yields CDR1 LNHNV and CDR2 YYDKDF (reference sequence). The V gene lost 0 bases and the J gene lost 4 bases, with 7 bases spanning the gap.